The 27 T cell receptor beta chains reported below all come from one sample, sequenced in a study of cytomegalovirus exposure and HLA in healthy donors. With 60 Vbeta and 13 Jbeta primers, the PCR was carried out. Some clones are missing from TCRdb's copy, which holds only in-frame ones; the method was immunoSEQ multiplex PCR. Here the sample spans 150,000 to 200,000 clones, roughly two thirds being singletons. The source material was PBMCs. The receptors here all came from a woman between 40 and 55 years old in good health and CMV-seropositive.

The CDR3 bases are TGTGCCAGCAGGTTCCAGGGTGGGGTCACAGATACGCAGTATTTT. This codes for CASRFQGGVTDTQYF. V gene TRBV28 combines with J gene TRBJ2-3; tentative D call: TRBD1 (5 bases). Trimming shortened V by 6 bases and J by 2 bases, and 15 bases separated the two germline ends. The germline CDR1 and CDR2 sequences are MDHEN and SYDVKM. This CDR3 is built from 15 residues.

This clone was observed a few times. This chain connects TRBV18 to TRBJ2-5, with D possibly matching TRBD1 (5 bases). V lost 4 bases to trimming and J lost 4 bases, with 10 bases between them. Per germline, CDR1 KGHSH and CDR2 LQKENI. CDR3 length: 13 amino acids. In nucleotides, the CDR3 is TGTGCCAGCTCACTAGGGGAACGAGAGACCCAGTACTTC. It is translated as CASSLGERETQYF.

Concerning this clone itself: Compared with germline, one end of the junction differs, possibly owing to a read error. This sequence joins TRBV7-9 and TRBJ2-3; the match to TRBD2 covers 15 bases. The CDR3 loop spans 18 amino acids. CDR1 and CDR2 from the germline V gene are SEHNR and FQNEAQ (reference sequence). The CDR3 is CSSSRTGLAGGFSDTQYF. The CDR3 DNA reads as TGTTCCAGCAGCCGAACAGGACTAGCGGGGGGGTTTTCAGATACGCAGTATTTT. Together with reference TRBV7-9 and TRBJ2-3, the CDR3 gives the full variable domain: DTGVSQNPRHKITKRGQNVTFRCDPISEHNRLYWYRQTLGQGPEFLTYFQNEAQLEKSRLLSDRFSAERPKGSFSTLEIQRTEQGDSAMYLCSSSRTGLAGGFSDTQYFGPGTRLTVL.

This chain links TRBV28 with TRBJ2-1, with D possibly TRBD2 on 7 matching bases. Germline V gene lookup returns CDR1 MDHEN and CDR2 SYDVKM. The CDR3 length is 16 residues. Trimming shortened V by 4 bases and J by 1 base, and 14 bases separated the two germline ends. CDR3 sequence: CASSSRTRGSYNEQFF. The CDR3 DNA is TGTGCCAGCAGTTCAAGGACTAGGGGGTCCTACAATGAGCAGTTCTTC.

The rearrangement uses TRBV6-6 and TRBJ2-7, with D maybe TRBD1 (7 bases). The germline gives CDR1 MNHNY, CDR2 SVGAGI (reference sequence). The germline V and J ends were trimmed by 5 bases and 3 bases, with 17 bases remaining between them. The CDR3 extends over 15 amino acids. The CDR3 reads CASSPGGRIGYEQYF. The CDR3 nucleotides are TGTGCCAGCAGTCCAGGGGGGAGGATAGGCTACGAGCAGTACTTC.

The chain recombines TRBV28 with TRBJ1-4, with D tentatively TRBD1 (5 bases). V lost 4 bases, J lost 4 bases, and 16 bases lay in between. CDR3 length equals 16 residues. Germline CDR1 MDHEN, CDR2 SYDVKM. CDR3 DNA sequence: TGTGCCAGCAGTTCGCAACTCCAGGGAGGTAATGAAAAACTGTTTTTT. As protein: CASSSQLQGGNEKLFF.

This clone was counted between two and nine times. The V and J genes are TRBV6-6 and TRBJ1-4; 9 bases map to TRBD1. From germline, CDR1 is MNHNY and CDR2 SVGAGI (reference sequence). The CDR3 loop spans 16 amino acids. V shed 5 bases, J shed 0 bases, and the junction held 4 bases outside the gene matches. The DNA for the CDR3 is TGTGCCAGCAGTGGGACAGGGTCTTCAACTAATGAAAAACTGTTTTTT. This codes for CASSGTGSSTNEKLFF.

The chain joins TRBV4-1 to TRBJ2-7, with a possible D match to TRBD1 (5 bases). The V end lost 4 bases, the J end lost 0 bases, and 16 bases lay between the germline ends. Per germline, CDR1 MGHRA and CDR2 YSYEKL. This CDR3 is built from 16 residues. CDR3 sequence reads: CASSLSPTGASYEQYF. CDR3 nucleotides: TGCGCCAGCAGCCTGAGCCCCACAGGAGCCTCCTACGAGCAGTACTTC.

This clone was counted a few times. V and J are TRBV18 and TRBJ1-2, with D maybe TRBD1 (5 bases). CDR1 is KGHSH and CDR2 is LQKENI in the germline V gene. The CDR3 loop spans 15 amino acids. Trimming shortened V by 0 bases and J by 3 bases, and 11 bases separated the two germline ends. The CDR3 nucleotides read TGTGCCAGCTCACCACCTGGCAGGGTTGACTATGGCTACACCTTC. Amino acids: CASSPPGRVDYGYTF.

In this sample, this clone turned up many times. V and J are TRBV18 and TRBJ2-3; D is unclear. The V end lost 6 bases, the J end lost 0 bases, and 13 bases lay between the germline ends. Per germline, CDR1 KGHSH and CDR2 LQKENI. This CDR3 spans 15 amino acids. The CDR3 region is CASSGYEESTDTQYF. Here the CDR3 DNA reads TGTGCCAGCTCCGGGTATGAGGAGAGCACAGATACGCAGTATTTT.

The V gene is TRBV2, the J gene TRBJ1-3; a weak D match, TRBD1 (5 bases). Germline CDR1 is SNHLY and CDR2 is FYNNEI. CDR3 length: 15 residues. V lost 5 bases and J 0 bases, leaving 11 bases between the germline ends. The CDR3 spells CASSQGPASGNTIYF. In DNA, the CDR3 is TGTGCCAGCAGTCAGGGCCCCGCCTCTGGAAACACCATATATTTT.

The chain is built from TRBV29-1 and TRBJ2-1, with 7 bases identical to TRBD2. The V segment lost 0 bases and the J segment 16 bases; nucleotides outside the gene matches: 6. Germline CDR1 reads SQVTM; CDR2 reads ANQGSEA. The CDR3 consists of 11 residues. The CDR3 nucleotides read TGCAGCGTTGAAGATATTGGACTAGTTTTCTTC. This codes for CSVEDIGLVFF.

This chain joins TRBV4-2 and TRBJ1-1, with 8 bases matching TRBD1. The CDR3 is 15 residues long. Germline V gene sequence: CDR1 LGHNA, CDR2 YNFKEQ. The V and J ends lost 0 bases and 7 bases, in that order; junction bases with no gene match: 7. The chain's CDR3 is CASSQEGQDYREAFF. DNA of the CDR3: TGTGCCAGCAGCCAAGAGGGACAGGACTACCGTGAAGCTTTCTTT.

A word on this clone: Other DNA sequences in this sample translate to the same CDR3. CDR3 region: CASTLDRFNEKLFF. CDR3 nucleotide sequence: TGTGCCAGTACCCTCGACAGGTTTAATGAAAAACTGTTTTTT. The chain carries TRBV19 and TRBJ1-4, with D tentatively TRBD1 (6 bases). Germline V CDR1 and CDR2: LNHDA, SQIVND (reference sequence). The CDR3 is 14 amino acids. V was pared by 7 bases and J by 4 bases, with 13 bases between.

J is TRBJ2-5 and V is TRBV5-1; D is possibly TRBD2 (7 bases). CDR1 SGHRS and CDR2 YFSETQ come from the germline V gene. The CDR3 is 15 amino acids. V dropped 6 bases and J dropped 4 bases, with 19 bases sitting between them. The CDR3 DNA sequence: TGCGCCAGCAAGGAGGGGGGGCCTTCAGGAGAGACCCAGTACTTC. Amino acid sequence: CASKEGGPSGETQYF.

This clone was picked up one time. At one of its ends the junction is not consistent with the germline gene, which may arise from a read error. The CDR3 reads CSSSLESETQYF. The CDR3 coding sequence is TGTTCCAGCAGCTTAGAGAGCGAGACCCAGTACTTC. The chain links TRBV7-9 to TRBJ2-5; no clear D gene. This CDR3 is built from 12 residues. The V gene's germline CDR1 is SEHNR and CDR2 FQNEAQ (reference sequence).

The DNA for the CDR3 is TGTGCCAGCAGTTTCTTGCAGGGGGCTAGAGGCTACACCTTC. Translated, it gives CASSFLQGARGYTF. The chain combines TRBV28 with TRBJ1-2; 8 bases are a match to TRBD1. The CDR3 spans 14 residues. CDR1 MDHEN and CDR2 SYDVKM come from the germline V gene. Unmatched junction bases numbered 8, after V lost 3 bases and J lost 8 bases.

The chain carries TRBV27 and TRBJ2-1, with 8 positions matching TRBD2. Looked up from germline, CDR1 is MNHEY and CDR2 is SMNVEV (reference sequence). V lost 6 bases, J lost 4 bases, and 8 bases stayed unmatched. This CDR3 is 15 amino acids long. The CDR3 coding sequence is TGTGCCAGCAGCATTCCGGGCGGGGGGTACAATGAGCAGTTCTTC. It encodes CASSIPGGGYNEQFF.

The chain is built from TRBV19 and TRBJ2-7; 8 bases fit TRBD1. Germline values: CDR1 LNHDA, CDR2 SQIVND (reference sequence). The CDR3 consists of 14 residues. The V gene end was trimmed by 5 bases and the J gene end by 5 bases; junction bases not matched to a gene: 8. For the CDR3, the DNA is TGTGCCAGTAGTGCCAGGGGGCGCGTACACGAGCAGTACTTC. The encoded protein is CASSARGRVHEQYF. Complete variable domain (other parts from reference TRBV19 and TRBJ2-7): DGGITQSPKYLFRKEGQNVTLSCEQNLNHDAMYWYRQDPGQGLRLIYYSQIVNDFQKGDIAEGYSVSREKKESFPLTVTSAQKNPTAFYLCASSARGRVHEQYFGPGTRLTVT.

This clone was observed once. The rearrangement uses TRBV28 and TRBJ2-5; D is unresolved. There are 14 residues in the CDR3. Trimming took off 6 bases at V and 5 bases at J, with 16 bases between the two ends. The germline CDR1 and CDR2 sequences are MDHEN and SYDVKM. The chain's CDR3 is CASSPFQVAETQYF. The CDR3 DNA reads as TGTGCCAGCAGCCCCTTCCAGGTGGCGGAGACCCAGTACTTC. The whole variable domain, filled in from reference TRBV28 and TRBJ2-5, reads DVKVTQSSRYLVKRTGEKVFLECVQDMDHENMFWYRQDPGLGLRLIYFSYDVKMKEKGDIPEGYSVSREKKERFSLILESASTNQTSMYLCASSPFQVAETQYFGPGTRLLVL.

The CDR3 is CASSEVSYEQYF. The CDR3 region has the DNA TGCGCCAGCAGCGAGGTTTCCTACGAGCAGTACTTC. The chain carries TRBV5-1 and TRBJ2-7; D ambiguous. CDR3 length equals 12 residues. V gave up 4 bases and J gave up 1 base, with 6 bases separating them. The germline V gene has CDR1 SGHRS and CDR2 YFSETQ.

V gene TRBV18 combines with J gene TRBJ1-1, with D possibly TRBD1 on 6 matching bases. The CDR3 sequence is 15 residues long. V lost 2 bases and J 0 bases, leaving 10 bases between the germline ends. Germline loops: CDR1 KGHSH, CDR2 LQKENI. This CDR3 reads CASSPGQFLNTEAFF. The CDR3 nucleotides are TGTGCCAGCTCACCAGGACAGTTCCTGAACACTGAAGCTTTCTTT.

The DNA of the CDR3 is TGTGCCAGCAGCTTAGGCCAAGCGGGAGTCAACGAGCAGTACTTC. Translated, it gives CASSLGQAGVNEQYF. The genes are TRBV7-8 and TRBJ2-7, with 8 bases identical to TRBD2. Trimming cost V 1 base and J 5 bases; bases outside gene matches: 7. Germline CDR1 reads SGHVS; CDR2 reads FQNEAQ. The length of the CDR3 is 15 residues.

The rearrangement links TRBV13 to TRBJ2-7, with 7 bases lining up with TRBD2. There are 14 residues in the CDR3. After removal of 4 bases from V and 2 bases from J, the junction contained 5 bases not matched to a gene. The germline CDR1 and CDR2 sequences are PRHDT and FYEKMQ (reference sequence). The CDR3: CASSSGAGTYEQYF. Written as DNA, the CDR3 is TGTGCCAGCAGCTCCGGAGCGGGAACCTACGAGCAGTACTTC. Supplemented by reference TRBV13 and TRBJ2-7, the full variable domain reads AAGVIQSPRHLIKEKRETATLKCYPIPRHDTVYWYQQGPGQDPQFLISFYEKMQSDKGSIPDRFSAQQFSDYHSELNMSSLELGDSALYFCASSSGAGTYEQYFGPGTRLTVT.

This clone turned up a few times. The chain employs TRBV27 and TRBJ2-7, with a tentative D call TRBD1 (7 bases). CDR3 length equals 15 residues. Between the trimmed V and J ends, which lost 4 bases and 6 bases, there was a span of 19 bases. Germline V gives CDR1 MNHEY, CDR2 SMNVEV (reference sequence). In DNA, the CDR3 is TGTGCCAGCAGTTCAGTGACAGGGAGGTGGCGCGAGCAGTACTTC. Translation: CASSSVTGRWREQYF.

The rearrangement links TRBV28 to TRBJ1-4; 9 bases agree with TRBD1. Germline V gene sequence: CDR1 MDHEN, CDR2 SYDVKM. The CDR3 totals 14 residues. The V and J ends lost 6 bases and 8 bases, in that order; junction bases with no gene match: 7. The CDR3 coding sequence is TGTGCCAGCAGCCGACAGGGGGTCGGGGAAAAACTGTTTTTT. Its translation is CASSRQGVGEKLFF.

This clone was recorded once. This sequence joins TRBV4-1 and TRBJ2-3; D call uncertain. CDR1 is MGHRA, CDR2 YSYEKL, per germline. With 4 bases removed from V and 2 bases from J, the gap between germline ends came to 13 bases. The CDR3 has 15 amino acids. In DNA form, the CDR3 reads TGCGCCAGCAGCCTTACCTTCTATTTCACAGATACGCAGTATTTT. It specifies CASSLTFYFTDTQYF.